The 32 T cell receptor beta chains presented below share a single source sample, sequenced in a study of blood T cell repertoires in COVID-19. Some clones are missing from TCRdb's copy, which holds only in-frame ones; the method was immunoSEQ multiplex PCR. In the table there are approximately 260,000 clones, around 84% of which are singletons. Sequencing was done on a sample of PBMCs or T cells enriched from blood (not recorded which). The receptors here all came from a man aged 25-40 years with acute COVID-19.

The chain combines TRBV7-2 with TRBJ1-3; D might be TRBD1 (5 bases). The CDR3 sequence is 15 residues long. V was cut by 5 bases and J by 0 bases, with 11 bases left in between. Germline assignment: CDR1 SGHTA and CDR2 FQGNSA. CDR3 sequence (DNA): TGTGCCAGCAGCCCTTGGAGGGGCTCTGGAAACACCATATATTTT. Protein product: CASSPWRGSGNTIYF.

This chain connects TRBV7-9 to TRBJ1-5; weak D call: TRBD1 (6 bases). Trimming removed 5 bases at V and 7 bases at J, with 12 bases between. The CDR3 consists of 13 residues. CDR1 and CDR2 (germline): SEHNR, FQNEAQ (reference sequence). DNA of the CDR3: TGTGCCAGCAGCAGTTCAGGGGTCCAGCCCCAGCATTTT. This gives the protein CASSSSGVQPQHF.

The genes are TRBV19 and TRBJ2-3; TRBD1 agrees at 10 bases. The V and J ends lost 4 bases and 1 base, in that order; junction bases with no gene match: 11. Germline V CDR1 and CDR2: LNHDA, SQIVND (reference sequence). CDR3 size: 18 residues. The CDR3 region has the DNA TGTGCCAGTAGTACGACAGGGGGCAGGGGGGCCGGCACAGATACGCAGTATTTT. It codes for CASSTTGGRGAGTDTQYF.

This sequence joins TRBV21-1 and TRBJ1-3. TRBV21-1 is a listed pseudogene. This CDR3 contains 14 residues. The CDR3 nucleotides read TGTGCCAGCAGCTCAGAGGCCTCTGGAAACACCATATATTTT. Its protein is CASSSEASGNTIYF.

The J gene is TRBJ1-5, the V gene TRBV19; TRBD1 is a possible D gene (5 bases). In germline, CDR1 is LNHDA, CDR2 SQIVND (reference sequence). The CDR3 extends over 13 amino acids. V was clipped by 5 bases and J by 3 bases, with 8 bases between them. CDR3 DNA: TGTGCCAGTAGTGCACAGGTCAATCAGCCCCAGCATTTT. Its protein is CASSAQVNQPQHF.

This clone was observed a few times. The DNA for the CDR3 is TGTGCCAGCAGTTCCGGACAGGGGAGTTTTTACGAGCAGTACGTC. This translates into CASSSGQGSFYEQYV. The chain employs TRBV6-5 and TRBJ2-7; 9 bases are a match to TRBD1. Germline CDR1 MNHEY, CDR2 SVGAGI. CDR3 length: 15 amino acids. V dropped 4 bases and J dropped 4; count of bases not matched to a gene: 8.

V usage is TRBV5-4 and J usage is TRBJ2-6; perhaps TRBD2 as D (6 bases). V was pared by 0 bases and J by 7 bases, with 8 bases between. This CDR3 region has 14 residues. The germline CDR1 and CDR2 sequences are SGHNT and YYREEE (reference sequence). The CDR3 DNA follows: TGTGCCAGCAGCTTGGGCGGGGAAGCCAACGTCCTGACTTTC. This encodes CASSLGGEANVLTF.

The V gene is TRBV9, the J gene TRBJ2-1; no clear D. Germline V gene lookup returns CDR1 SGDLS and CDR2 YYNGEE. The CDR3 sequence is 15 residues long. Between the trimmed V and J ends, which lost 4 bases and 10 bases, there was a span of 21 bases. The CDR3 sequence is CASSTQTGVGWEQFF. CDR3 nucleotide sequence: TGTGCCAGCAGCACCCAGACTGGCGTAGGTTGGGAGCAGTTCTTC.

The rearrangement joins TRBV7-9 to TRBJ1-4, with D hard to call. CDR1 SEHNR and CDR2 FQNEAQ come from the germline V gene (reference sequence). V gave up 5 bases and J gave up 5 bases, with 12 bases separating them. CDR3 length: 14 amino acids. The CDR3: CASSRREGNEKLFF. CDR3 DNA sequence: TGTGCCAGCAGCCGGAGGGAGGGAAATGAAAAACTGTTTTTT.

V and J are TRBV3-1 (or the pseudogene TRBV3-2) and TRBJ2-1; 7 nucleotides line up with TRBD2. Losses at the gene ends were 6 bases for V and 2 bases for J; bases not matched to a gene: 7. The CDR3 is 15 amino acids. Per the germline V gene, CDR1 is LGHDT and CDR2 is YNNKEL (reference sequence). CDR3: CASSWAGTTYNEQFF. As DNA, the CDR3 is TGTGCCAGCAGTTGGGCCGGGACTACCTACAATGAGCAGTTCTTC.

The chain recombines TRBV2 with TRBJ2-1, with 11 bases identical to TRBD2. Looked up from germline, CDR1 is SNHLY and CDR2 is FYNNEI. J gave up 3 bases and V 8 bases, and 12 bases lay outside the gene matches. The CDR3 has 17 amino acids. Here the CDR3 DNA reads TGTGCCAGCGCAGTTGGTAGCGGGGGGGAATTCTACAATGAGCAGTTCTTC. Translation gives CASAVGSGGEFYNEQFF.

V usage is TRBV19 and J usage is TRBJ2-3; D unresolved. Germline V gene lookup returns CDR1 LNHDA and CDR2 SQIVND (reference sequence). The V end was cut by 7 bases, the J end by 0 bases, with 5 bases between. There are 12 residues in the CDR3. The CDR3 nucleotides are TGTGCCAGTACACTTAGCACAGATACGCAGTATTTT. Encoded protein: CASTLSTDTQYF. The full variable domain, its missing parts supplied by reference TRBV19 and TRBJ2-3, is DGGITQSPKYLFRKEGQNVTLSCEQNLNHDAMYWYRQDPGQGLRLIYYSQIVNDFQKGDIAEGYSVSREKKESFPLTVTSAQKNPTAFYLCASTLSTDTQYFGPGTRLTVL.

The chain has TRBV9 and TRBJ2-1; TRBD1 agrees at 8 bases. The J segment lost 11 bases and the V segment lost 4 bases, leaving 14 bases of the junction unmatched. This CDR3 is built from 15 residues. Germline-derived CDR1 and CDR2 are SGDLS and YYNGEE. The CDR3 region has the DNA TGTGCCAGCAGCCAAGACAGGGGAGGATCTCGGCAGCAGTTCTTC. This codes for CASSQDRGGSRQQFF.

The chain uses TRBV19 and TRBJ2-3, with 10 bases lining up with TRBD2. CDR1 and CDR2 from the germline V gene are LNHDA and SQIVND (reference sequence). This CDR3 region has 17 residues. The V gene end was trimmed by 4 bases and the J gene end by 2 bases; junction bases not matched to a gene: 9. DNA of the CDR3: TGTGCCAGTAGTACCCCACTCAGCGGGAGGGCCACAGATACGCAGTATTTT. It is translated as CASSTPLSGRATDTQYF.

The chain is built from TRBV18 and TRBJ1-4, with D perhaps matching TRBD1 (6 bases). This CDR3 has 15 residues. Germline assignment: CDR1 KGHSH and CDR2 LQKENI. V dropped 9 bases and J dropped 7 bases, with 21 bases sitting between them. In DNA, the CDR3 is TGTGCCAGTCTAACTCCAGGGGAAGGGGTTGAAAAACTGTTTTTT. The encoded protein is CASLTPGEGVEKLFF.

The sample holds one count of this clone. The chain couples TRBV4-1 to TRBJ1-2, with 7 bases fitting TRBD1. This CDR3 is 17 amino acids long. Germline assignment: CDR1 MGHRA and CDR2 YSYEKL. The ends lost 0 bases at V and 5 bases at J; junction bases unmatched: 12. For the CDR3, the DNA is TGCGCCAGCAGCCAAGATAGAGGCGGCAGGGGGTTTTATGGCTACACCTTC. Amino acids: CASSQDRGGRGFYGYTF.

The chain is built from TRBV6-5 and TRBJ2-7; tentatively, D is TRBD1 (5 bases). V was trimmed by 6 bases and J by 1 base, leaving 10 bases between them. Looked up from germline, CDR1 is MNHEY and CDR2 is SVGAGI. This CDR3 spans 13 amino acids. The CDR3 region has the DNA TGTGCCAGCAGCAGACCAGGGTCCTACGAGCAGTACGTC. It specifies CASSRPGSYEQYV.

This chain joins TRBV2 and TRBJ2-3; D is ambiguous. V lost 5 bases to trimming and J lost 5 bases, with 5 bases between them. Per the germline V gene, CDR1 is SNHLY and CDR2 is FYNNEI. The CDR3 sequence is 11 residues long. The CDR3 here is CASSREDTQYF. CDR3 nucleotides: TGTGCCAGCAGTAGAGAAGATACGCAGTATTTT. The full variable domain, its missing parts supplied by reference TRBV2 and TRBJ2-3, is EPEVTQTPSHQVTQMGQEVILRCVPISNHLYFYWYRQILGQKVEFLVSFYNNEISEKSEIFDDQFSVERPDGSNFTLKIRSTKLEDSAMYFCASSREDTQYFGPGTRLTVL.

J is TRBJ1-2 and V is TRBV19; 9 nucleotides align to TRBD1. The CDR3 is 18 residues long. Germline V gene sequence: CDR1 LNHDA, CDR2 SQIVND (reference sequence). The V segment lost 2 bases and the J segment 6 bases; nucleotides outside the gene matches: 16. CDR3 coding DNA: TGTGCCAGTAGTATAACTGGGGCCATTCCCGGGACAGGGAATGGCTACACCTTC. Protein: CASSITGAIPGTGNGYTF. Using reference TRBV19 and TRBJ1-2 for the parts outside the CDR3, the full variable domain is DGGITQSPKYLFRKEGQNVTLSCEQNLNHDAMYWYRQDPGQGLRLIYYSQIVNDFQKGDIAEGYSVSREKKESFPLTVTSAQKNPTAFYLCASSITGAIPGTGNGYTFGSGTRLTVV.

This clone was detected only a few times. The chain joins TRBV11-3 to TRBJ2-5; 8 bases are a match to TRBD1. Germline V gives CDR1 SGHNT, CDR2 YENEEA. Unmatched junction bases numbered 19, after V lost 4 bases and J lost 3 bases. This CDR3 region has 19 residues. The CDR3 DNA is TGTGCCAGCAGCTCAGGACAGGGATGGTTGTCACGCCCCGAAGAGACCCAGTACTTC. Translating it yields CASSSGQGWLSRPEETQYF.

This rearrangement joins TRBV4-1 to TRBJ2-4; 7 bases line up with TRBD1. Trimming took 3 bases from V and 10 from J; bases not matched to a gene: 6. The germline V gene has CDR1 MGHRA and CDR2 YSYEKL. This CDR3 spans 13 amino acids. The chain's CDR3 is CASSHAGTEIQYF. The CDR3 bases are TGCGCCAGCAGCCATGCCGGGACAGAGATTCAGTACTTC.

A note on this clone: Other DNA variants within this sample encode the same CDR3. The chain joins TRBV5-1 to TRBJ2-1; 14 nucleotides match TRBD2. The CDR3 sequence is 15 residues long. V lost 5 bases and J lost 6; bases outside the gene matches: 4. Germline V lookup: CDR1 SGHRS, CDR2 YFSETQ. Written as DNA, the CDR3 is TGCGCCAGCAGTTCCGGACTAGCGGGGGGCAATGAGCAGTTCTTC. Protein: CASSSGLAGGNEQFF.

This clone was seen just once. J is TRBJ2-3 and V is TRBV24-1; TRBD1 is a possible D gene (6 bases). V was shortened by 4 bases and J by 4 bases, with 14 bases between the two germline ends. This CDR3 has 15 residues. Per the germline V gene, CDR1 is KGHDR and CDR2 is SFDVKD. The CDR3: CATSEGQGRSDTQYF. CDR3 coding DNA: TGTGCCACCAGTGAGGGGCAGGGGAGATCAGATACGCAGTATTTT.

This rearrangement joins TRBV7-2 to TRBJ1-1; the D is unclear. Germline assignment: CDR1 SGHTA and CDR2 FQGNSA. The CDR3 has 16 residues. V shed 5 bases and J shed 1 base, with 17 bases lying between them. CDR3 bases: TGTGCCAGCAGCGTTAGTGGAGGCCGACAGAACACTGAAGCTTTCTTT. This sequence encodes CASSVSGGRQNTEAFF.

V usage is TRBV6-1 and J usage is TRBJ2-5; TRBD1 is a possible D gene (6 bases). The germline V and J ends were trimmed by 3 bases and 5 bases, with 13 bases remaining between them. Germline CDR1 MNHNS, CDR2 SASEGT. The CDR3 sequence is 14 residues long. The CDR3 nucleotides read TGTGCCAGCAGTGAGGGAACAGGGAGTGAGACCCAGTACTTC. Residues: CASSEGTGSETQYF.

This clone was seen just once. J is TRBJ2-5 and V is TRBV6-2 or TRBV6-3; D is uncertain. The CDR3 covers 13 residues. V shed 3 bases and J shed 7 bases, with 12 bases lying between them. Germline-derived CDR1 and CDR2 are MNHEY and SVGEGT. The CDR3 loop is CASSYRQEGTQYF. The CDR3 DNA follows: TGTGCCAGCAGTTATCGGCAGGAAGGGACCCAGTACTTC.

The chain recombines TRBV5-4 with TRBJ1-1, with TRBD1 matching over 8 bases. Germline V gene data show CDR1 as SGHNT and CDR2 as YYREEE (reference sequence). V lost 4 bases to trimming and J lost 6 bases; unmatched junction nucleotides: 14. The CDR3 consists of 16 residues. The CDR3, as DNA: TGTGCCAGCAGCCCCGGGCAGGGGGCGATGAAAGCTGAAGCTTTCTTT. Translated: CASSPGQGAMKAEAFF.

V gene TRBV11-2 combines with J gene TRBJ1-5, with D possibly TRBD1 on 6 matching bases. The CDR3 length is 14 residues. Deletions cut 3 bases from V and 7 bases from J, with 13 bases between. CDR1 and CDR2 (germline): SGHAT, FQNNGV. CDR3 sequence reads: CASSFGQFGQPQHF. The DNA of the CDR3 is TGTGCCAGCAGCTTCGGACAGTTCGGACAGCCCCAGCATTTT.

The rearrangement links TRBV5-5 to TRBJ1-5, with a tentative D call TRBD1 (6 bases). From germline, CDR1 is SGHKS and CDR2 YYEKEE (reference sequence). The germline V and J ends were trimmed by 5 bases and 7 bases, with 13 bases remaining between them. CDR3 size: 13 residues. DNA of the CDR3: TGTGCCAGCAGTCTGTACAGGGACCAGCCCCAGCATTTT. It encodes CASSLYRDQPQHF.

The rearrangement links TRBV7-2 to TRBJ2-2, with 7 positions matching TRBD1. The length of the CDR3 is 14 residues. V dropped 7 bases and J dropped 4; count of bases not matched to a gene: 6. The germline CDR1 and CDR2 sequences are SGHTA and FQGNSA. The CDR3 coding sequence is TGTGCCAGCACCCTAGGGGGCTCCACCGGGGAGCTGTTTTTT. Amino acids: CASTLGGSTGELFF.

V and J are TRBV7-9 and TRBJ1-4; 8 bases align to TRBD1. Germline CDR1 reads SEHNR; CDR2 reads FQNEAQ (reference sequence). V lost 1 base to trimming and J lost 14 bases; unmatched junction nucleotides: 9. This CDR3 region has 14 residues. CDR3 residues: CASSLGAGQDWLFF. CDR3 bases: TGTGCCAGCAGCTTAGGGGCGGGACAGGATTGGCTGTTTTTT. The variable domain in full, completed from reference TRBV7-9 and TRBJ1-4, reads DTGVSQNPRHKITKRGQNVTFRCDPISEHNRLYWYRQTLGQGPEFLTYFQNEAQLEKSRLLSDRFSAERPKGSFSTLEIQRTEQGDSAMYLCASSLGAGQDWLFFGSGTQLSVL.

The gene calls are TRBV7-3 and TRBJ1-1, with D uncertain. The CDR3 totals 14 residues. Trimming took off 5 bases at V and 11 bases at J, with 21 bases between the two ends. Germline V gives CDR1 SGHTA, CDR2 FQGTGA. The CDR3 protein is CASSQEGVWERAFF. The CDR3 DNA reads TGTGCCAGCAGCCAAGAAGGAGTATGGGAGCGGGCTTTCTTT.